In its sample, the clone carrying this T cell receptor (beta chain) was seen a few times. Its antigen remains unknown. The assay was immunoSEQ multiplex PCR, and TCRdb's table has in-frame clones only and misses some. The table lists about 130,000 clones, 80% to 90% of them singletons. This sample was taken from a study of T cell responses to AZD1222 COVID-19 vaccine. Study context: Pooled in the analysis were second doses at about 4 or about 12 weeks. Whole-study findings and limits: Two AZD1222 doses significantly raised spike-specific TCR breadth and depth over controls.

This CDR3 spans 13 amino acids. Germline assignment: CDR1 LNHDA and CDR2 SQIVND (reference sequence). Between the trimmed V and J ends, which lost 3 bases and 7 bases, there was a span of 10 bases. The V and J genes are TRBV19 and TRBJ2-4, with unresolved D. The TCR originated in an adult in good health. The sample was peripheral blood, taken on day 0 of AZD1222 vaccination. The CDR3 DNA follows: TGTGCCAGTAGTATTTGGGGTGGGAACATTCAGTACTTC. It is translated as CASSIWGGNIQYF.